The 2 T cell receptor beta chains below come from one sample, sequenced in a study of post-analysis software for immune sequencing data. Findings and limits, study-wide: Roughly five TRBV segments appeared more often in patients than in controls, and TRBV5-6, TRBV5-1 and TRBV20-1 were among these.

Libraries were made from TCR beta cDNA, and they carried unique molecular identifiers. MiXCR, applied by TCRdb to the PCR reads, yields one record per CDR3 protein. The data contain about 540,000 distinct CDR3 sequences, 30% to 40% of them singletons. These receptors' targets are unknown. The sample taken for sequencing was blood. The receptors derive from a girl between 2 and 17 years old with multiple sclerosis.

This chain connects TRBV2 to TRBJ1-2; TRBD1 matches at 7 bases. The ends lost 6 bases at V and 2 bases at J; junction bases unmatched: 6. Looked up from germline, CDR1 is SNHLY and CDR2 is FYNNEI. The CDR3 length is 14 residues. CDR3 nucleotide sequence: TGTGCCAGCAGCGTCCAGGACAGGAACTATGGCTACACCTTC. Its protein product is CASSVQDRNYGYTF.

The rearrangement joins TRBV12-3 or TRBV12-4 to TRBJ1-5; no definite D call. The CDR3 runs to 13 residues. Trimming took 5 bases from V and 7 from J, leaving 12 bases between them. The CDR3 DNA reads TGTGCCAGCAGTGAAAGGACGGAGCAGCCCCAGCATTTT. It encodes CASSERTEQPQHF.